The 20 T cell receptor beta chains reported below all come from one sample, sequenced in a study of blood T cell repertoires in COVID-19 (TCRdb year 2020). Receptor libraries were prepared by the immunoSEQ multiplex PCR assay. In TCRdb, the immuneACCESS table is reduced to in-frame sequences with V and J assigned. These tables do not hold every clone; where another copy was compared, an unresolved V gene accounts for under half, and the others remain unexplained. The sample yields 200,000 to 300,000 clones; about 90% were counted once. Clones ranked in the top ten supply about 1.6% of the sample. Sequenced material: peripheral blood. These receptors were obtained from a woman in her thirties or forties who had recovered from COVID-19.

The V call is TRBV3-1 (or the pseudogene TRBV3-2), the J call TRBJ2-1; 9 bases are shared with TRBD2. CDR1 and CDR2 (germline): LGHDT, YNNKEL (reference sequence). The V gene end was trimmed by 3 bases and the J gene end by 4 bases; junction bases not matched to a gene: 10. The CDR3 is 17 amino acids. The CDR3 sequence is CASSQEVTSGSYNEQFF. CDR3 nucleotides: TGTGCCAGCAGCCAGGAGGTCACTAGCGGGTCATACAATGAGCAGTTCTTC.

The chain has TRBV3-1 (or the pseudogene TRBV3-2) and TRBJ1-3, with a possible D match to TRBD1 (6 bases). CDR3 length: 14 residues. Germline loops: CDR1 LGHDT, CDR2 YNNKEL (reference sequence). V was trimmed by 5 bases and J by 1 base, leaving 9 bases between them. The CDR3 nucleotides are TGTGCCAGCAGCGTAAGGGGGTCTGGAAACACCATATATTTT. Residues: CASSVRGSGNTIYF.

The rearrangement joins TRBV10-3 to TRBJ1-2, with TRBD1 identical over 7 bases. V lost 3 bases, J lost 0 bases, and 4 bases stayed unmatched. CDR1 and CDR2 from the germline V gene are ENHRY and SYGVKD. The CDR3 contains 15 residues. CDR3 in amino acids: CAISDSGQSNYGYTF. The CDR3 bases are TGTGCCATCAGTGATTCGGGACAGTCTAACTATGGCTACACCTTC.

This sequence joins TRBV11-3 and TRBJ2-1, with a weak D call TRBD2 (5 bases). The germline V and J ends were trimmed by 5 bases and 4 bases, with 12 bases remaining between them. The CDR3 loop spans 14 amino acids. Germline V lookup: CDR1 SGHNT, CDR2 YENEEA. The CDR3: CASSPARGYNEQFF. The CDR3 bases are TGTGCCAGCAGCCCGGCTCGGGGATACAATGAGCAGTTCTTC. Full variable domain (remainder filled in from reference TRBV11-3 and TRBJ2-1): EAGVVQSPRYKIIEKKQPVAFWCNPISGHNTLYWYLQNLGQGPELLIRYENEEAVDDSQLPKDRFSAERLKGVDSTLKIQPAELGDSAVYLCASSPARGYNEQFFGPGTRLTVL.

This clone was detected only once. The chain employs TRBV5-6 and TRBJ2-1, with D possibly being TRBD2 (7 bases). The V end lost 4 bases, the J end lost 6 bases, and 14 bases lay between the germline ends. The length of the CDR3 is 14 residues. Germline V lookup: CDR1 SGHDT, CDR2 YYEEEE. The CDR3 DNA sequence: TGTGCCAGCAGCGTGGGGGCGGGGGTCAATGAGCAGTTCTTC. It translates to CASSVGAGVNEQFF.

V is TRBV6-5 and J is TRBJ1-5; D possibly corresponds to TRBD1 (6 bases). Germline assignment: CDR1 MNHEY and CDR2 SVGAGI. Between the trimmed V and J ends, which lost 7 bases and 3 bases, there was a span of 16 bases. The CDR3 totals 15 residues. CDR3: CASKAATGFNQPQHF. The CDR3, as DNA: TGTGCCAGCAAAGCGGCCACAGGGTTCAATCAGCCCCAGCATTTT.

The chain combines TRBV7-2 with TRBJ2-3, with 12 nucleotides matching TRBD2. This CDR3 is 18 amino acids long. Germline loops: CDR1 SGHTA, CDR2 FQGNSA. J was trimmed by 0 bases and V by 4 bases; bases with no gene match: 8. CDR3 loop: CASSSYLLAGGSTDTQYF. CDR3 DNA: TGTGCCAGCAGCTCTTATTTACTAGCGGGGGGAAGCACAGATACGCAGTATTTT.

The rearrangement uses TRBV13 and TRBJ2-6; D gene unclear. The germline gives CDR1 PRHDT, CDR2 FYEKMQ (reference sequence). Trimming pared 6 bases from V and 0 bases from J, leaving 6 bases between. The CDR3 covers 14 residues. CDR3 nucleotides: TGTGCCAGCAGGACATCCTCTGGGGCCAACGTCCTGACTTTC. This encodes CASRTSSGANVLTF.

The CDR3 coding sequence is TGCGCCAGCAGCCCCCGGTCAGGGCTAGCGGGGGGATCATACAATGAGCAGTTCTTC. Its protein product is CASSPRSGLAGGSYNEQFF. The chain joins TRBV4-3 to TRBJ2-1; 11 bases align to TRBD2. CDR1 is LGHNA and CDR2 is YSLEER in the germline V gene. With V trimmed by 4 bases and J by 4 bases, 15 bases remained unmatched. The CDR3 length is 19 residues.

V and J are TRBV27 and TRBJ2-1; 9 positions agree with TRBD2. Trimming cost V 0 bases and J 7 bases; bases outside gene matches: 7. CDR1 is MNHEY, CDR2 SMNVEV, per germline (reference sequence). The CDR3 is made up of 16 amino acids. The CDR3, as DNA: TGTGCCAGCAGTTTATCAGGCGGGGGGGCATGGAATGAGCAGTTCTTC. Protein product: CASSLSGGGAWNEQFF.

J is TRBJ1-4 and V is TRBV18, with TRBD1 identical over 9 bases. V lost 3 bases to trimming and J lost 2 bases; unmatched junction nucleotides: 4. Germline CDR1 is KGHSH and CDR2 is LQKENI. The CDR3 consists of 16 residues. CDR3 amino acids: CASSPGQGRTNEKLFF. CDR3 sequence (DNA): TGTGCCAGCTCACCGGGACAGGGCCGTACTAATGAAAAACTGTTTTTT.

This rearrangement joins TRBV9 to TRBJ1-2; the match to TRBD1 covers 7 bases. The CDR3 totals 18 residues. Germline V gene sequence: CDR1 SGDLS, CDR2 YYNGEE. Trimming cost V 4 bases and J 0 bases; bases outside gene matches: 15. The CDR3 sequence: CASSPLGDSRSPNYGYTF. As DNA, the CDR3 is TGTGCCAGCAGCCCACTTGGGGACAGTAGGTCGCCTAACTATGGCTACACCTTC.

The CDR3 DNA reads TGTGCCAGCAGCCAAGGACTAGCGGGGGCCGGGGATACGCAGTATTTT. Translation: CASSQGLAGAGDTQYF. V gene TRBV7-9 combines with J gene TRBJ2-3; 13 nucleotides line up with TRBD2. Unmatched junction bases numbered 8, after V lost 5 bases and J lost 6 bases. CDR1 is SEHNR, CDR2 FQNEAQ, per germline (reference sequence). CDR3 length: 16 residues.

This chain connects TRBV4-1 to TRBJ2-1; 9 bases align to TRBD2. Trimming cost V 0 bases and J 1 base; bases outside gene matches: 1. CDR3 length: 16 amino acids. CDR1 and CDR2 from the germline V gene are MGHRA and YSYEKL. CDR3 nucleotide sequence: TGCGCCAGCAGCCAAGATACTAGCGGGTCCTACAATGAGCAGTTCTTC. Protein product: CASSQDTSGSYNEQFF.

The gene calls are TRBV5-4 and TRBJ2-2; TRBD2 is a possible D gene (6 bases). This CDR3 contains 17 residues. Trimming stripped 1 base from V and 4 bases from J, with 17 bases between. The germline V gene has CDR1 SGHNT and CDR2 YYREEE (reference sequence). The CDR3 nucleotides read TGTGCCAGCAGCTTGCCCCAAATTCGGGGGTTCACCGGGGAGCTGTTTTTT. The encoded protein is CASSLPQIRGFTGELFF.

With regard to this clone: Relative to the germline gene, one junction end is altered; a read error may explain this. V gene TRBV10-2 combines with J gene TRBJ1-2; D remains ambiguous. The CDR3 loop spans 15 amino acids. Germline CDR1 and CDR2: WSHSY and SAAADI. The CDR3 DNA sequence: TGCGCCAGCAGTGAGGATCCAGGTCTCCTCTATGCAACAGACTTC. Amino acids: CASSEDPGLLYATDF.

This rearrangement joins TRBV6-5 to TRBJ2-7, with D maybe TRBD2 (5 bases). V was clipped by 6 bases and J by 0 bases, with 9 bases between them. The germline CDR1 and CDR2 sequences are MNHEY and SVGAGI. The CDR3 has 13 residues. The CDR3 reads CASRSRDSYEQYF. CDR3 nucleotide sequence: TGTGCCAGCAGGTCCCGGGACTCCTACGAGCAGTACTTC.

The V and J genes are TRBV4-3 and TRBJ2-3, with 13 nucleotides matching TRBD2. Germline V gene sequence: CDR1 LGHNA, CDR2 YSLEER. V shed 4 bases, J shed 1 base, and the junction held 5 bases outside the gene matches. The CDR3 totals 17 residues. This chain's CDR3 is CASSRRGLAGGTDTQYF. The CDR3 DNA sequence: TGCGCCAGCAGCCGACGAGGACTAGCGGGGGGCACAGATACGCAGTATTTT.

The gene calls are TRBV29-1 and TRBJ2-3; D may be TRBD2 (6 bases). Germline V gives CDR1 SQVTM, CDR2 ANQGSEA. Trimming removed 0 bases from V and 5 bases from J, with 15 bases in between. CDR3 length equals 15 residues. The CDR3 loop reads CSVEDPPGAGDTQYF. For the CDR3, the DNA is TGCAGCGTTGAAGATCCTCCGGGAGCGGGAGATACGCAGTATTTT.

The chain links TRBV7-3 to TRBJ1-1, with no clear D. V was trimmed by 2 bases and J by 0 bases, leaving 10 bases between them. This CDR3 has 15 amino acids. CDR1 is SGHTA, CDR2 FQGTGA, per germline. The CDR3 is CASSLLGGLNTEAFF. CDR3 in DNA: TGTGCCAGCAGCTTATTGGGAGGGCTGAACACTGAAGCTTTCTTT.